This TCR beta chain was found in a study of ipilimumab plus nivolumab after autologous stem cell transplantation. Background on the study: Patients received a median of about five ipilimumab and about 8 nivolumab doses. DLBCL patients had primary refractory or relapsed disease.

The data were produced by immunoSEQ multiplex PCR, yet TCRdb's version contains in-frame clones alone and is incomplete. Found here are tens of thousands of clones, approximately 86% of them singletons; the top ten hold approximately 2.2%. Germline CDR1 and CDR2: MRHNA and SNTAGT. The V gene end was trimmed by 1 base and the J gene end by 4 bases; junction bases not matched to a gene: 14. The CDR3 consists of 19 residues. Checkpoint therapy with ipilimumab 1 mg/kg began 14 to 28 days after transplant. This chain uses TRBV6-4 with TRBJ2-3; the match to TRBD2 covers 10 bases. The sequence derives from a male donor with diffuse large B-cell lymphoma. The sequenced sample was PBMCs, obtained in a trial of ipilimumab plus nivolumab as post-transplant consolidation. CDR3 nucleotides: TGTGCCAGCAGTGACTTAACGGTGAGCGGGGGGGCGCGCGCAGATACGCAGTATTTT. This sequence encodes CASSDLTVSGGARADTQYF.